These 4 T cell receptor beta chains were sequenced from one sample in a study of blood T cell repertoires in COVID-19. Data came from immunoSEQ multiplex PCR; TCRdb stores just in-frame clones and leaves some out. The data hold 410,000 or so clones, with about 91% observed a single time. Sequenced input: peripheral blood. The source is a woman between 40 and 50 years old with COVID-19, enrolled during active disease.

CDR3 amino acids: CASSLALPVGAFF. Written as DNA, the CDR3 is TGCGCCAGCAGCTTGGCCCTTCCAGTGGGCGCTTTCTTT. The chain carries TRBV5-1 and TRBJ1-1; D not resolved. The CDR3 extends over 13 amino acids. V lost 0 bases and J 11 bases, leaving 14 bases between the germline ends. The V gene's germline CDR1 is SGHRS and CDR2 YFSETQ.

The chain recombines TRBV6-2 or TRBV6-3 with TRBJ1-5; no clear D. V was cut by 1 base and J by 0 bases, with 4 bases left in between. The CDR3 sequence is 14 residues long. Per the germline V gene, CDR1 is MNHEY and CDR2 is SVGEGT. The CDR3 sequence is CASSYLYSNQPQHF. The CDR3 bases are TGTGCCAGCAGTTACTTATATAGCAATCAGCCCCAGCATTTT.

The V gene is TRBV6-6, the J gene TRBJ2-1; possible D gene TRBD1, 5 bases. V was clipped by 2 bases and J by 9 bases, with 20 bases between them. Germline CDR1 is MNHNY and CDR2 is SVGAGI (reference sequence). The CDR3 runs to 16 residues. The CDR3: CASSYAQIQYRGEQFF. The CDR3 nucleotides are TGTGCCAGCAGTTACGCCCAAATCCAATATAGGGGTGAGCAGTTCTTC.

V usage is TRBV6-2 or TRBV6-3 and J usage is TRBJ1-1, with D perhaps TRBD1 (5 bases). The CDR3 is made up of 17 amino acids. Germline V gene data show CDR1 as MNHEY and CDR2 as SVGEGT. V lost 0 bases, J lost 0 bases, and 14 bases lay in between. The CDR3 sequence is CASSYSQGPVLNTEAFF. CDR3 nucleotides: TGTGCCAGCAGTTACTCGCAGGGCCCTGTTTTGAACACTGAAGCTTTCTTT.